A selection of T cell receptor beta chains follows, all from one sample in a study of response to subunit inactivated influenza vaccine. TCRdb fed the RT-PCR reads into MiXCR, producing one record per CDR3 protein. Altogether 700,000 to 800,000 distinct CDR3 sequences are present, roughly 18% being singletons, with the ten largest covering under 13%. The source was PBMCs from blood, collected roughly 5 days after vaccination. These receptors were collected from a man aged 45-65 years who received an inactivated influenza vaccine. Each CDR3 is given with its conserved first and last residue. D genes are given only for firm matches. Clone size is not always given. Where it is, it says once, few, many or a class for expanded clones.

d_gene	v_gene	abundance	j_gene	CDR3nt	CDR3aa
TRBD2	TRBV5-1	-	TRBJ2-1	TGCGCCAGCAGCTTGATGGTAGCGGGGTCGTATGAGCAGTTCTTC	CASSLMVAGSYEQFF
-	TRBV7-9	few	TRBJ2-5	TGTGCCAGCACCCACGGTGGGGAGACCCAGTACTTC	CASTHGGETQYF
-	TRBV20-1	many	TRBJ2-1	TGCAGTGCTAGAGCCAATAATGAGCAGTTCTTC	CSARANNEQFF
-	TRBV14	-	TRBJ2-7	TGTGCCAGCAGCCAAGATTGGCAGAAGAGCTCCTACGAGCAGTACTTC	CASSQDWQKSSYEQYF
TRBD2	TRBV4-3	-	TRBJ2-2	TGCGCCAGCAGCCAAGTGGGACTAGCGGGGGCCATAGGGGACACCGGGGAGCTGTTTTTT	CASSQVGLAGAIGDTGELFF
TRBD2	TRBV28	-	TRBJ2-1	TGTGCCAGCAGTCAACTAGCGGGGGGGCTGAATGAGCAGTTCTTC	CASSQLAGGLNEQFF
-	TRBV10-3	few	TRBJ2-7	TGTGCCATCAGTGAGTCGCAGGGCTGGACCTACGAGCAGTACTTC	CAISESQGWTYEQYF
-	TRBV3-1	-	TRBJ2-5	TGTGCCAGCAGCCGGTCCCGTCAGGAAGAGACCCAGTACTTC	CASSRSRQEETQYF
TRBD2	TRBV29-1	-	TRBJ2-5	TGCAGCGTGAGTAGCGGGGCCTACCAAGAGACCCAGTACTTC	CSVSSGAYQETQYF
-	TRBV21-1	-	TRBJ1-2	TGTGCCAGCAGCCGAAGCGCGGCTAACTATGGCTACACCTTC	CASSRSAANYGYTF
-	TRBV6-2/TRBV6-3	-	TRBJ2-7	TGTGCCAGCACCCCGGGATTGAGGGTCCGGACGATTGTGACCTTCTACGAGCAGTACTTC	CASTPGLRVRTIVTFYEQYF
-	TRBV7-6	-	TRBJ2-1	TGTGCCAGCAGCTTAGCCCGGGGGTGGGCTAGCGTAAACAATGAGCAGTTCTTC	CASSLARGWASVNNEQFF
TRBD1	TRBV18	few	TRBJ2-3	TGTGCCAGCGCACGGCCCGGAGGACAGGGGGCGGCAGATACGCAGTATTTT	CASARPGGQGAADTQYF
TRBD2	TRBV7-2	few	TRBJ2-1	TGTGCCAGCAGGCCGCCCTCTAGTGCGGGGGGTGAGCAGTTCTTC	CASRPPSSAGGEQFF
-	TRBV12-3/TRBV12-4	few	TRBJ2-1	TGTGCCAGCGCCGTTTCAGGACAGAGGAACAATGAGCAGTTCTTC	CASAVSGQRNNEQFF
-	TRBV13	many	TRBJ2-3	TGTGCCAGCAGCTTACGGCCGGATACGCAGTATTTT	CASSLRPDTQYF
TRBD2	TRBV7-6	few	TRBJ2-7	TGTGCCAGCAGCTTAGTTGGGTTGGCACTAGCGGGAGCCGAGCAGTACTTC	CASSLVGLALAGAEQYF
-	TRBV7-9	many	TRBJ2-7	TGTATCAAGGGGACCCCCTACGAGCAGTACTTC	CIKGTPYEQYF
TRBD1	TRBV29-1	many	TRBJ1-2	TGCAGCGTCAACAGGGGGGGAAGCTATGGCTACACCTTC	CSVNRGGSYGYTF
-	TRBV20-1	-	TRBJ1-4	TGCAGTGCTAGAAACTTTGTAGGTGAAAAACTGTTTTTT	CSARNFVGEKLFF
TRBD2	TRBV30	-	TRBJ2-2	TGTGCCTCCAATCGGGGGGGCCTTTCCGGGGAGCTGTTTTTT	CASNRGGLSGELFF
TRBD2	TRBV4-3	-	TRBJ2-2	TGCGCCAGCAGCCAAGATGGGGCTAGCGGTATATCCGGGGAGCTGTTTTTT	CASSQDGASGISGELFF
-	TRBV4-1	-	TRBJ2-3	TGCGCCAGCAGCCAAGATGCTCCAGGGCGCGCAGATACGCAGTATTTT	CASSQDAPGRADTQYF
-	TRBV10-3	-	TRBJ1-2	TGTGCCATCGATCCAGAACCTAACTATGGCTACACCTTC	CAIDPEPNYGYTF
-	TRBV7-6	few	TRBJ2-7	TGTGCCAGCAGCTTAGTGCAGGGGGGTTACGGGGCCTACGAGCAGTACTTC	CASSLVQGGYGAYEQYF
-	TRBV10-3	-	TRBJ2-1	TGTGCCATCCAGGGTTCGACCTACAATGAGCAGTTCTTC	CAIQGSTYNEQFF
-	TRBV20-1	-	TRBJ1-1	TGCAGTGCTAACCCTCGAGGAATGGAGAACACTGAAGCTTTCTTT	CSANPRGMENTEAFF
TRBD2	TRBV5-1	many	TRBJ2-3	TGCGCCAGCAGCTTGGGGTCCAGCGGGAGTAGCTCAGATACGCAGTATTTT	CASSLGSSGSSSDTQYF
-	TRBV6-6	-	TRBJ2-4	TGTGCCAGCAGTTCCGACTTAATTCAGTACTTC	CASSSDLIQYF
-	TRBV4-2	few	TRBJ2-7	TGTGCCAGCAGCCAAGAGTTTGGTAGCGGTGGGGGCGAGCAGTACTTC	CASSQEFGSGGGEQYF
-	TRBV12-3/TRBV12-4	-	TRBJ1-5	TGTGCCAGCAGTTCTGCGGGAGCCCAGCATTTT	CASSSAGAQHF
-	TRBV25-1	-	TRBJ1-3	TGTGCCAGCAGGGCCTCCCAATCCAACACCATATATTTT	CASRASQSNTIYF
-	TRBV10-3	-	TRBJ2-3	TGTGCCATCAGTGCGGGGCGGGGTACAGATACGCAGTATTTT	CAISAGRGTDTQYF
-	TRBV7-2	-	TRBJ2-7	TGTGCCAGCAGCCCCGTCAACTACCCCTACGAGCAGTACTTC	CASSPVNYPYEQYF
-	TRBV6-2/TRBV6-3	-	TRBJ2-5	TGTGCCAGCAGTTACCCCTTCGGACAGCCAGGGGAGACCCAGTACTTC	CASSYPFGQPGETQYF
-	TRBV30	-	TRBJ2-7	TGTGCCTGGAGTACCCCCTACGAGCAGTACTTC	CAWSTPYEQYF
-	TRBV12-3/TRBV12-4	many	TRBJ1-5	TGTGCCAGCAGTTTAGCGCTTGTGGCTCAGCCCCAGCATTTT	CASSLALVAQPQHF
-	TRBV12-3/TRBV12-4	few	TRBJ2-7	TGTGCCAGCACCGGGACCGGCCTCTCCTACGAGCAGTACTTC	CASTGTGLSYEQYF
-	TRBV2	-	TRBJ1-2	TGTGCCAGCAGAGACATGTTCGCTGGCTACACCTTC	CASRDMFAGYTF
-	TRBV19	-	TRBJ1-5	TGTGCCAGTAGTACACCCAGGACCTTAGGGGATGGCAATCAGCCCCAGCATTTT	CASSTPRTLGDGNQPQHF
-	TRBV5-1	-	TRBJ1-5	TGCGCCAGCAGCTTGGCCCCCGCCTCGGTGGGCAATCAGCCCCAGCATTTT	CASSLAPASVGNQPQHF
-	TRBV7-3	-	TRBJ1-1	TGTGCCAGCAGCTCCGGACAGCTCGCTTTCTTT	CASSSGQLAFF
TRBD1	TRBV2	-	TRBJ2-3	TGTGCCAGCAGCATCTCAGGGGGCTGGACAGATACGCAGTATTTT	CASSISGGWTDTQYF
-	TRBV5-1	few	TRBJ1-6	TGCGCCAGCAGCTTGGCCGCGGGGACCTCCTATAATTCACCCCTCCACTTT	CASSLAAGTSYNSPLHF
TRBD2	TRBV28	few	TRBJ2-1	TGTGCCAGCAGTTCCCCGACTAGCGGGAGGCCCGAGCAGTTCTTC	CASSSPTSGRPEQFF
-	TRBV29-1	-	TRBJ1-2	TGCAGCGTTTCACCTACCGGGACACTAACTTATGGCTACACCTTC	CSVSPTGTLTYGYTF
-	TRBV20-1	-	TRBJ2-2	TGCAGTGCTCCCAATCCCGCTGGGGAGCTGTTTTTT	CSAPNPAGELFF
-	TRBV29-1	-	TRBJ2-1	TGCAGCGCGTCAGGGAGGTCCTACAATGAGCAGTTCTTC	CSASGRSYNEQFF
-	TRBV10-3	-	TRBJ2-7	TGTGCCATCAGTGGGGACCGAACCTACGAGCAGTACTTC	CAISGDRTYEQYF
TRBD2	TRBV7-9	-	TRBJ2-1	TGTGCCAGCAGCTTACAATCTGGCGGGGGGGAGCAGTTCTTC	CASSLQSGGGEQFF
TRBD2	TRBV20-1	few	TRBJ2-3	TGCAGTGCCTCCCTAGCGGGAGGGCCAGATACGCAGTATTTT	CSASLAGGPDTQYF